This T cell receptor beta chain came from a study of spatial heterogeneity in lung cancer. Background on the study: Each distinct TCR and UMI combination averaged more than ten appearances in raw reads.

This clonotype was counted many times. The antigen remains undetermined. Whole-study results and caveats: Within tumors, counts of expanded alpha and beta TCRs tracked tumor mutation counts.

The CDR3 length is 13 residues. The V segment lost 6 bases and the J segment 2 bases; nucleotides outside the gene matches: 1. CDR1 is MDHEN and CDR2 is SYDVKM in the germline V gene. TCRdb re-derived calls from the 5' RACE reads in MiXCR, one entry per CDR3 protein. In the table there are around 95,000 distinct CDR3 sequences, 4% to 4.5% of which are singletons. This sample's time point: sample taken at primary tumor resection. Just over 70 TRACERx patients with early, untreated non-small cell lung cancer donated samples. Unsorted samples of tumor, nontumor lung or frozen PBMC had their whole RNA sequenced.

The source of this sequence is a male donor with early-stage non-small cell lung cancer. Sequencing used lung tumor tissue, obtained at surgery. V gene TRBV28 combines with J gene TRBJ1-5; 7 bases are a match to TRBD1. CDR3 DNA: TGTGCCAGCAGCGGACAGGGCAATCAGCCCCAGCATTTT. It translates to CASSGQGNQPQHF.